The 10 T cell receptor beta chains listed next were all sequenced from one sample in a study of identical twins. TCRdb ran MiXCR on the 5' RACE reads and lists one entry per CDR3 protein. The sample holds 1.5 million to 2 million distinct CDR3 sequences; about 32% are singletons and the top ten take about 0.27%. Sequencing input: cord blood. These receptors were collected from a newborn girl in good health.

Turning to this clonotype: A much larger clone lies a single base off, so this may be a read error. The genes are TRBV4-2 and TRBJ2-3; D not certain. Germline CDR1 and CDR2: LGHNA and YNFKEQ. The CDR3 covers 13 residues. Trimming took 4 bases from V and 6 from J, leaving 11 bases between them. The DNA of the CDR3 is TGTGCCAGCAGCCGAGCTATAACGGATACGCAGTATTTT. It yields the protein CASSRAITDTQYF.

This clonotype was counted a few times. The chain is built from TRBV5-1 and TRBJ1-4; 8 bases match TRBD1. Looked up from germline, CDR1 is SGHRS and CDR2 is YFSETQ. The junction had 9 bases not matched to a gene; V was cut back by 4 bases and J by 4 bases. The CDR3 runs to 16 residues. Here the CDR3 DNA reads TGCGCCAGCAGCCTGGGACAGGCCTACCTTAATGAAAAACTGTTTTTT. This encodes CASSLGQAYLNEKLFF. The variable domain in full, with the rest retrieved from reference TRBV5-1 and TRBJ1-4, is KAGVTQTPRYLIKTRGQQVTLSCSPISGHRSVSWYQQTPGQGLQFLFEYFSETQRNKGNFPGRFSGRQFSNSRSEMNVSTLELGDSALYLCASSLGQAYLNEKLFFGSGTQLSVL.

The chain is built from TRBV5-1 and TRBJ2-1, with a weak D call TRBD1 (6 bases). The DNA end favors TRBJ2-7, so the J call may be wrong. Germline assignment: CDR1 SGHRS and CDR2 YFSETQ. This CDR3 is built from 14 residues. The CDR3 bases are TGCGCCAGCAGCCCCAGGGACATCTACAATGAGCAGTACTTC. This gives the protein CASSPRDIYNEQYF.

This clonotype appeared many times. The chain uses TRBV10-3 and TRBJ2-4; perhaps TRBD2 as D (6 bases). The CDR3 runs to 13 residues. Trimming took off 11 bases at V and 1 base at J, with 12 bases between the two ends. The germline gives CDR1 ENHRY, CDR2 SYGVKD. The CDR3 nucleotides are TGTGCCTCCGGCGGGACGGCCAAAAACATTCAGTACTTC. As protein: CASGGTAKNIQYF.

CDR3 region: CASSQDLRGAGGYTF. The CDR3 bases are TGTGCCAGCAGCCAAGATCTCAGAGGGGCAGGAGGCTACACCTTC. V usage is TRBV4-2 and J usage is TRBJ1-2, with D tentatively TRBD1 (5 bases). V was shortened by 0 bases and J by 8 bases, with 16 bases between the two germline ends. In germline, CDR1 is LGHNA, CDR2 YNFKEQ. This CDR3 comprises 15 residues.

The V gene is TRBV5-1, the J gene TRBJ2-4; D may be TRBD2 (5 bases). Germline loops: CDR1 SGHRS, CDR2 YFSETQ. There are 15 residues in the CDR3. V was shortened by 2 bases and J by 2 bases, with 11 bases between the two germline ends. CDR3 DNA sequence: TGCGCCAGCAGCTTAGGCTCGGGGTCCAAAAACATTCAGTACTTC. It yields the protein CASSLGSGSKNIQYF.

This clonotype has at least ten counts. The chain recombines TRBV29-1 with TRBJ1-2, with D unresolved. This CDR3 contains 13 residues. V gave up 4 bases and J gave up 0 bases, with 9 bases separating them. CDR1 is SQVTM, CDR2 ANQGSEA, per germline. The CDR3 DNA sequence: TGCAGCGTTGGGGAGGGTTCTAACTATGGCTACACCTTC. Its protein product is CSVGEGSNYGYTF.

This rearrangement joins TRBV12-3 or TRBV12-4 to TRBJ1-2; perhaps TRBD1 as D (5 bases). This CDR3 region has 15 residues. Deletions cut 4 bases from V and 4 bases from J, with 16 bases between. In DNA, the CDR3 is TGTGCCAGCAGTTCCCGGGGGGACTCCCCCTATGGCTACACCTTC. Amino acids: CASSSRGDSPYGYTF.

The V and J genes are TRBV4-1 and TRBJ2-5; 8 bases are shared with TRBD2. Germline V gene lookup returns CDR1 MGHRA and CDR2 YSYEKL. The CDR3 has 16 amino acids. The trim removed 1 base at V and 5 bases at J, leaving 9 bases unmatched. CDR3 in amino acids: CASSQGLLAEGETQYF. The CDR3 DNA sequence: TGCGCCAGCAGCCAAGGTTTACTAGCGGAGGGGGAGACCCAGTACTTC.

The chain is built from TRBV12-3 or TRBV12-4 and TRBJ2-3, with 10 bases fitting TRBD2. The CDR3 has 16 amino acids. The J segment lost 3 bases and the V segment lost 3 bases, leaving 6 bases of the junction unmatched. Here the CDR3 DNA reads TGTGCCAGCAGTTTCGATACTAGCGGGAAAACAGATACGCAGTATTTT. The encoded protein is CASSFDTSGKTDTQYF.